This T cell receptor beta chain was captured in a study of human T cells and chemical hapten exposure. Study context: Per-sample variation in TCR yield stemmed mainly from small pooled library volume differences. Whole-study findings and limits: TCRs at a frequency above 1 in 1000 stayed unchanged with DPC sensitization.

In regard to this clonotype: Antigen: not known.

The authors extracted total RNA from unfractionated whole blood. Individual cDNA molecules in this library carried unique molecular identifiers. Study processing details: Sample-level TCR yields exhibited a median of around 93,000, with a range of 23,224 to 690,600. TCRdb reprocessed the reads with MiXCR, giving one entry per CDR3 protein. The V and J calls and clone size are TCRdb's, not the authors'. Among about 120,000 distinct CDR3 sequences listed, over 6.5% were seen once. The germline gives CDR1 SEHNR, CDR2 FQNEAQ (reference sequence). This CDR3 has 15 residues. V gave up 5 bases and J gave up 6 bases; unmatched junction bases: 12.

The receptor comes from a human donor in good health. Some clones in this sample may be carry-over from other donors' samples. V usage is TRBV7-9 and J usage is TRBJ2-7, with 8 bases that match TRBD2. Sequenced: whole blood. The CDR3 coding sequence is TGTGCCAGCAGCCCAAGCGGGAGCGGGTTGGCCGAGCAGTACTTC. This encodes CASSPSGSGLAEQYF.